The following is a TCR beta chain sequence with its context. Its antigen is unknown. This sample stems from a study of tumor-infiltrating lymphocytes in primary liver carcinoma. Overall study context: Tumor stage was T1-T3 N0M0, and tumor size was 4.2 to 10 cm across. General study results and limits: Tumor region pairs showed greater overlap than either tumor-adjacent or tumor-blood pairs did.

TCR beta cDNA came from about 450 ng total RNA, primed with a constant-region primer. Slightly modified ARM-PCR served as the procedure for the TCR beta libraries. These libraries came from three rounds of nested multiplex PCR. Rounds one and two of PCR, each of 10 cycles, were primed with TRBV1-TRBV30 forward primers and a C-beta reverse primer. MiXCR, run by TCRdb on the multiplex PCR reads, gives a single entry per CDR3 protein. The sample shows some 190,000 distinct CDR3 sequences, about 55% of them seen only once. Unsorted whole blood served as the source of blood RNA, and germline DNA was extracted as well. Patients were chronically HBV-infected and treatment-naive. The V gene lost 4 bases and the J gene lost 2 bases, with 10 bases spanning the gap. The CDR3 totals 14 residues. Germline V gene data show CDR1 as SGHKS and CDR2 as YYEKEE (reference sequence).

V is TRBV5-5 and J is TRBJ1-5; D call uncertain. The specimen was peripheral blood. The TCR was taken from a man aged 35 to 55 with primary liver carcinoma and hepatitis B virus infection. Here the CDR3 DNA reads TGTGCCAGCAGCCCCGGGTGGGGCAATCAGCCCCAGCATTTT. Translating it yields CASSPGWGNQPQHF. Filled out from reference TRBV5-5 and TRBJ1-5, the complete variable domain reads DAGVTQSPTHLIKTRGQQVTLRCSPISGHKSVSWYQQVLGQGPQFIFQYYEKEERGRGNFPDRFSARQFPNYSSELNVNALLLGDSALYLCASSPGWGNQPQHFGDGTRLSIL.